This TCR beta chain was captured in a study of shared T cell receptors in the human thymus. Trimming removed 7 bases from V and 5 bases from J; junction bases left unmatched: 12. There are 17 residues in the CDR3. Germline CDR1 is MNHEY and CDR2 is SMNVEV (reference sequence). This clone is a singleton in its sample. Libraries were prepared by immunoSEQ multiplex PCR; TCRdb keeps only in-frame clonotypes and omits some of them. The sample contains 720,000 or so clones, approximately 85% of which appear only once. The sample was also reused in another study, on human thymus T cells. That work states: Serving as donors were healthy Finnish infants, each of whom was having open corrective surgery for congenital heart defects. The thymus tissue came from resections taken during corrective heart surgery. Both thymic and peripheral blood repertoires showed apparently biased V and J usage.

The sample taken for sequencing was thymocytes. The chain joins TRBV27 to TRBJ2-3; 13 bases are a match to TRBD2. The TCR comes from a girl less than two years old with a congenital heart defect. The CDR3 DNA reads as TGTGCCAGCACCAAACCGCGACTAGCGGGGGGCATAGATACGCAGTATTTT. It yields the protein CASTKPRLAGGIDTQYF.